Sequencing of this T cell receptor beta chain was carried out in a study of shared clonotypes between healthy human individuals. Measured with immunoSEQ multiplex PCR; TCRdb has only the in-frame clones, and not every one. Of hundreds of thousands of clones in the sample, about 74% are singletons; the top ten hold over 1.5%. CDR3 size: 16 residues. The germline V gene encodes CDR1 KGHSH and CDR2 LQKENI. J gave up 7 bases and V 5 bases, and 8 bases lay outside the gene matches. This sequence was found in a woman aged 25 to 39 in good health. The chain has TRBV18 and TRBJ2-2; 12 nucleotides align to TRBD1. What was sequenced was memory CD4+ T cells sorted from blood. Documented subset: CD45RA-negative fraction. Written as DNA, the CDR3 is TGTGCCAGCTCATTCGGGACAGGGGGCCTCGACGGGGAGCTGTTTTTT. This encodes CASSFGTGGLDGELFF.